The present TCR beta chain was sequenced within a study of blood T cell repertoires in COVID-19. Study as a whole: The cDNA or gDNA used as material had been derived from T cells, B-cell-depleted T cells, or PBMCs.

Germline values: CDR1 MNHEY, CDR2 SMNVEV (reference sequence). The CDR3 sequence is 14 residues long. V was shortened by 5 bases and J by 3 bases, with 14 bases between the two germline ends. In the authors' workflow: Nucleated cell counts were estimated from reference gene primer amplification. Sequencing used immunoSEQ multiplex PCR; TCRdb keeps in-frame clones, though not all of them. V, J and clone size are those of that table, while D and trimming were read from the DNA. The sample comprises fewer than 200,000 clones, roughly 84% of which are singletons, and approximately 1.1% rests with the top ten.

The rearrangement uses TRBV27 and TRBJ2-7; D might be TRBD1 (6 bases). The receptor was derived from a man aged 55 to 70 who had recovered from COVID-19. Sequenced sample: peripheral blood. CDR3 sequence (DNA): TGTGCCAGCAGTCCCAACAGGGAAGGCTACGAGCAGTACTTC. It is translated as CASSPNREGYEQYF.